The table lists the clone carrying this T cell receptor beta chain with a count of one. Antigen unknown. The data were obtained in a study of PD-L1 blockade in urothelial cancer. In the study overall: A median blood sample held approximately 140,000 T cells and tens of thousands of unique TCRs. Study findings and constraints: When pretreatment blood TCR clonality was below the median, it predicted better survival.

As for time point: pretreatment peripheral blood. CDR1 and CDR2 from the germline V gene are ENHRY and SYGVKD. This CDR3 is 13 amino acids long. Trimming removed 6 bases from V and 4 bases from J, with 12 bases in between. Generated by immunoSEQ multiplex PCR, the TCRdb table keeps only in-frame clones and is missing some. Of 35,000 to 40,000 clones listed, 82% are singletons. This TCR was sampled from a man in his fifties or sixties with urothelial cancer. The V gene is TRBV10-3, the J gene TRBJ1-1; maybe TRBD1 (6 bases). The sample was PBMCs, taken around atezolizumab (anti-PD-L1) treatment. CDR3 bases: TGTGCCATCAGCTCAGGACAGTCCACTGAAGCTTTCTTT. As protein: CAISSGQSTEAFF.